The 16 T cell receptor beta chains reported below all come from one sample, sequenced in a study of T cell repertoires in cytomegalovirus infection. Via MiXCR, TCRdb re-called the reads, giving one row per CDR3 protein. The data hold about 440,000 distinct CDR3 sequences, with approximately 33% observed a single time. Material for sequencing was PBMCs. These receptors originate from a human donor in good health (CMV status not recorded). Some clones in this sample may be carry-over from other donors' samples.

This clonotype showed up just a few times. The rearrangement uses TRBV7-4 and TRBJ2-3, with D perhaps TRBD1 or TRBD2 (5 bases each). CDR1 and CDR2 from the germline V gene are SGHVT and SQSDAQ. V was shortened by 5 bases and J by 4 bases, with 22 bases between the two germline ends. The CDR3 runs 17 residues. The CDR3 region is CASSDTLGTASADTQYF. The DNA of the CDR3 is TGTGCCAGCAGCGATACTCTGGGGACCGCCTCCGCAGATACGCAGTATTTT.

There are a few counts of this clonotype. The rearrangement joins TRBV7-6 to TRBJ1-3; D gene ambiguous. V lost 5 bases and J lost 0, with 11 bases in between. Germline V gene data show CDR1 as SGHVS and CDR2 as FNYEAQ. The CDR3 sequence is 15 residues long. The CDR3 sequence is CASSPGRNSGNTIYF. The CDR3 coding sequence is TGTGCCAGCAGCCCAGGACGGAACTCTGGAAACACCATATATTTT.

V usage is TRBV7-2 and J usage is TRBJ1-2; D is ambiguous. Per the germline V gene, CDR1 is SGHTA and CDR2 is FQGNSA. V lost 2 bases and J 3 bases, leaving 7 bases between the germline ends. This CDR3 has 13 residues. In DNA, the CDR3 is TGTGCCAGCAGCTTACAGAGCTACTATGGCTACACCTTC. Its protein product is CASSLQSYYGYTF.

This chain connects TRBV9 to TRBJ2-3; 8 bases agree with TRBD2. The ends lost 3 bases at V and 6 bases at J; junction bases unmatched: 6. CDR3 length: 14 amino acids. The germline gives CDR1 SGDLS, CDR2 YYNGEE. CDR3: CASSDGGGLDTQYF. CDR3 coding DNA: TGTGCCAGCAGCGACGGGGGGGGGCTGGATACGCAGTATTTT.

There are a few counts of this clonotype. CDR3 protein: CASSLARGFNEKLFF. In nucleotides, the CDR3 is TGTGCCAGCAGTTTAGCGCGGGGTTTTAATGAAAAACTGTTTTTT. This chain links TRBV12-3 or TRBV12-4 with TRBJ1-4; D unresolved. V was trimmed by 0 bases and J by 4 bases, leaving 9 bases between them. This CDR3 comprises 15 residues.

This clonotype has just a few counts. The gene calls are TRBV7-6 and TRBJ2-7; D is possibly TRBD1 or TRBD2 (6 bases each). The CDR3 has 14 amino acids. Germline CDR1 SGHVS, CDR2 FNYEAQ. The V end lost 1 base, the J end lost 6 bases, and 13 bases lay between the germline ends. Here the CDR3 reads CASSLGPGASEQYF. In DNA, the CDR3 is TGTGCCAGCAGCTTAGGTCCGGGGGCGTCCGAGCAGTACTTC.

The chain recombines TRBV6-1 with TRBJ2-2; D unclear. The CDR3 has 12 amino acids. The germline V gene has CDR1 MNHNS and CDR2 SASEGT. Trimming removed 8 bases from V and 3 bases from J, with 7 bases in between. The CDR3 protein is CASVRDTGELFF. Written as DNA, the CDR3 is TGTGCCAGCGTTCGGGACACCGGGGAGCTGTTTTTT.

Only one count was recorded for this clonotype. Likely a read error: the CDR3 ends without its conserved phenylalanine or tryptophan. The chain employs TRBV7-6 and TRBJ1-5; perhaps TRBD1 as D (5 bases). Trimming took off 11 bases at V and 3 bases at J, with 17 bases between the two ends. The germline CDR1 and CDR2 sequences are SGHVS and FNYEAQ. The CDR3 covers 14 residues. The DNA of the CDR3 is TGTGCCGGGCCGGAGGGGCCTCCCAATCAGCCCCAGCATTTG. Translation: CAGPEGPPNQPQHL.

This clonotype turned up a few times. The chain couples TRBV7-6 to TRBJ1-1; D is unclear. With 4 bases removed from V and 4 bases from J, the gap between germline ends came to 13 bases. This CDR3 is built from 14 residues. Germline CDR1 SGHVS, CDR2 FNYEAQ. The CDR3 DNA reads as TGTGCCAGCAGCTCTCGGACCGGGCCCACTGAAGCTTTCTTT. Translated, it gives CASSSRTGPTEAFF.

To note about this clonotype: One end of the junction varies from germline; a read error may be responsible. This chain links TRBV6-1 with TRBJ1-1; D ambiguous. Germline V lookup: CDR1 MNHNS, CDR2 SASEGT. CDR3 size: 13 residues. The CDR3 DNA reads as TGTGCCATCAGTTACACACAGAGCACTGAAGCTTTCTTT. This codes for CAISYTQSTEAFF.

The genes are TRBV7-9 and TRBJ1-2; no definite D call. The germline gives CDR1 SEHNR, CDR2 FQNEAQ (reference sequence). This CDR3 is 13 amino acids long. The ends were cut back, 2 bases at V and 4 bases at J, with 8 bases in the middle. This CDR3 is CASSLIEGYGYTF. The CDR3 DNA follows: TGTGCCAGCAGCTTAATCGAGGGCTATGGCTACACCTTC.

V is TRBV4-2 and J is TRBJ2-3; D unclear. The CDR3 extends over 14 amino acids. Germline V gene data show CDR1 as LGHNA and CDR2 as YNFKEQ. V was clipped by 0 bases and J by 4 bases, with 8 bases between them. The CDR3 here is CASSQEPRADTQYF. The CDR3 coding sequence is TGTGCCAGCAGCCAAGAGCCTAGGGCAGATACGCAGTATTTT.

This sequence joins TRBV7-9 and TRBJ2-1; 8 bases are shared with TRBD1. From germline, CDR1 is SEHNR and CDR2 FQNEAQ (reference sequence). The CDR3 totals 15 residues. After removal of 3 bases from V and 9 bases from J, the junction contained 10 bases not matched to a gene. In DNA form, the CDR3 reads TGTGCCAGCAGCTTCGGACAGGGTCAGCACAGTGAGCAGTTCTTC. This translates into CASSFGQGQHSEQFF.

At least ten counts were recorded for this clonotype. The DNA for the CDR3 is TGTGCCAGCAGCCCGCCCGGGCTAGCGGGGGGGCTTTACGAGCAGTACTTC. This translates into CASSPPGLAGGLYEQYF. The chain links TRBV7-2 to TRBJ2-7, with TRBD2 identical over 12 bases. CDR3 size: 17 residues. V dropped 5 bases and J dropped 4; count of bases not matched to a gene: 12. Germline-derived CDR1 and CDR2 are SGHTA and FQGNSA.

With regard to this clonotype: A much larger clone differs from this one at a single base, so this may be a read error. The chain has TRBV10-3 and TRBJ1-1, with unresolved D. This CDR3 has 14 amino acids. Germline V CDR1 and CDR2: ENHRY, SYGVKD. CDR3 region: CAVSESAASTEAFF. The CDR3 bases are TGTGCCGTCAGTGAGTCGGCAGCTTCGACTGAAGCTTTCTTT.

The CDR3 nucleotides read TGTGCCAGCAGCTTATTCTCTGGGGAGACCTACAATGAGCAGTTCTTC. Translating it yields CASSLFSGETYNEQFF. This chain links TRBV11-2 with TRBJ2-1; maybe TRBD2 (5 bases). The CDR3 is 16 residues long. The V gene lost 2 bases and the J gene lost 2 bases, with 13 bases spanning the gap. Germline lookup yields CDR1 SGHAT and CDR2 FQNNGV.